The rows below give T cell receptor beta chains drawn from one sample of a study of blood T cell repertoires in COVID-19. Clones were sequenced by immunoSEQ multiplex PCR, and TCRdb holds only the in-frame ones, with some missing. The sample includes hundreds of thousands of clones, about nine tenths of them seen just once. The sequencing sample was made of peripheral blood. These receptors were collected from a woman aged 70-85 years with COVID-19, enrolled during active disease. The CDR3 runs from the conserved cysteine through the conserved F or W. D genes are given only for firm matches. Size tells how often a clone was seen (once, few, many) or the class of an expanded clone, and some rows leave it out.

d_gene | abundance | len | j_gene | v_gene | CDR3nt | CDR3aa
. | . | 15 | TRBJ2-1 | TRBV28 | TGTGCCAGCAGTTTCTCCCAGGGGCCTTGGAATGAGCAGTTCTTC | CASSFSQGPWNEQFF
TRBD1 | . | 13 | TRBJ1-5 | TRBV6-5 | TGTGCCGGACGACAGGGACACAATCAGCCCCAGCATTTT | CAGRQGHNQPQHF
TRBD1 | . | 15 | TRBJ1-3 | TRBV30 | TGTGCCTGGAGTGTCCAGGGGGCGGGTGGAAACACCATATATTTT | CAWSVQGAGGNTIYF
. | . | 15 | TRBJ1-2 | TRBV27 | TGTGCCAGCAGTTTCTTTACAGGGCCTCTCGCGGGCTACACCTTC | CASSFFTGPLAGYTF
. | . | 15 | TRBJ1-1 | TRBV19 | TGTGCCAGTAGTATTTCAGGGGCTGTCGTCGTTGTAGCTTTCTTT | CASSISGAVVVVAFF
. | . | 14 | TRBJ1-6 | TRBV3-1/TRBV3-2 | TGTGCCAGCAGCCAAGGGCAGGGGAATTCACCCCTCCACTTT | CASSQGQGNSPLHF
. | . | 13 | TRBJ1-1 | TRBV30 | TGTGCCTGGAGTGAACAGCCATCCACTGAAGCTTTCTTT | CAWSEQPSTEAFF
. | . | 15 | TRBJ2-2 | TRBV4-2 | TGTGCCAGCAGCCAAATAGCAGGGTTAACCGGGGAGCTGTTTTTT | CASSQIAGLTGELFF
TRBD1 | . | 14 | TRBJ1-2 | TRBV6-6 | TGTGCCAGCATGCAGACAGGGAATAACTATGGCTACACCTTC | CASMQTGNNYGYTF
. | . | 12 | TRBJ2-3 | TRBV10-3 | TGTGCCATCAGTGAGTCCTCAGATACGCAGTATTTT | CAISESSDTQYF
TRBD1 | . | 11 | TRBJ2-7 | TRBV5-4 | TGTGCCAGCAGCTTTCAGGGGGCCAGGTACTTC | CASSFQGARYF
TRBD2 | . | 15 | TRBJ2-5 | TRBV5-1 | TGCGCCAGCGGGGCTGGCGGGGGGGCCGGAGAGACCCAGTACTTC | CASGAGGGAGETQYF
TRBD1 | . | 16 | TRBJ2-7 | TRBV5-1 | TGCGCCAGCAGCTTGTCGGAGGGACAGGTATTTGAAGGGCAGTACTTC | CASSLSEGQVFEGQYF
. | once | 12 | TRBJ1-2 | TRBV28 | TGTGCCAGCAGTTCGACAGACTATGGCTACACCTTC | CASSSTDYGYTF
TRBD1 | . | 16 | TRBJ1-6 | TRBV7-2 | TGTGCCAGCAGCTTAAGGGGGACAGGGTATAATTCACCCCTCCACTTT | CASSLRGTGYNSPLHF
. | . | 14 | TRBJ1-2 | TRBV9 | TGTGCCAGCAGCGTAGATAGGACTCCCTATGGCTACACCTTC | CASSVDRTPYGYTF
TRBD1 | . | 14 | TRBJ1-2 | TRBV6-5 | TGTGCCAGCAGGAAAACAGGGGGCGACGACGGCTACACCTTC | CASRKTGGDDGYTF
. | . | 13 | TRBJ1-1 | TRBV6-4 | TGTGCCAGCAGGAGGAAGGAGAACACTGAAGCTTTCTTT | CASRRKENTEAFF
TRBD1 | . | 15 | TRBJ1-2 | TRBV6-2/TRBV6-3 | TGTGCCAGCAGCCCCGGACAGGGAATTGGCTATGGCTACACCTTC | CASSPGQGIGYGYTF
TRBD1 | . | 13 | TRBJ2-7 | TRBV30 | TGTGCCTGGAGTACAGGGGGACCCTACGAGCAGTACTTC | CAWSTGGPYEQYF
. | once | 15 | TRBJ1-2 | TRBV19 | TGTGCCAGTAGTATAGTCTCGGAGGATCTCTATGGCTACACCTTC | CASSIVSEDLYGYTF
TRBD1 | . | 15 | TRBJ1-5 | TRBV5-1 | TGCGCCAGCAGCGCCTCCGGGACAGGGGAGGAGCCCCAGCATTTT | CASSASGTGEEPQHF
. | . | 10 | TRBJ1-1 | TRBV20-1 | TGCAGTGCTAGAGCGGTTGAAGCTTTCTTT | CSARAVEAFF
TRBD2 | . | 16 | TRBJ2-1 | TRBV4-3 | TGCGCCAGCAGCTTTCTAGCGGGGGGGCAGGCAGGTGAGCAGTTCTTC | CASSFLAGGQAGEQFF
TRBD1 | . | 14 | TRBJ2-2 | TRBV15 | TGTGCCACCAGCAGAGTACAGGGGTCCGGGGAGCTGTTTTTT | CATSRVQGSGELFF
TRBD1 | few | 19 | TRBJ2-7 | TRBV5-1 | TGCGCCAGCAGCCTACCGGGACAGGGGTTCCCCACAAGCTCCTACGAGCAGTACTTC | CASSLPGQGFPTSSYEQYF
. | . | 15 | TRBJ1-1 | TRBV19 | TGTGCCAGTAGTAGCGCAGGAAGCTGGAACACTGAAGCTTTCTTT | CASSSAGSWNTEAFF
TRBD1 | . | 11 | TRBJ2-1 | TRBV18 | TGTGCCAGCTCACCGGACAGGGAGCAGTTCTTC | CASSPDREQFF
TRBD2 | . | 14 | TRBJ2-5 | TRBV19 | TGTGCCAGTAGTATTATAGCGGGGGGGGAGACCCAGTACTTC | CASSIIAGGETQYF
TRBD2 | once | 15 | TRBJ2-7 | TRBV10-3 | TGTGCCATCTCGCACGGCGGGGGGAGCTCCTACGAGCAGTACTTC | CAISHGGGSSYEQYF
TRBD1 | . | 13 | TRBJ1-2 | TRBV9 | TGTGCCAGCAGCAAACGGGACAGCTATGGCTACACCTTC | CASSKRDSYGYTF
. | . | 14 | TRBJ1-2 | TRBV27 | TGTGCCAGCAGTTCCGCGGGGACTGGGACGAATTACACCTTC | CASSSAGTGTNYTF
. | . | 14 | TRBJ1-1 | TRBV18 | TGTGCCAGCTCATCCGCTGGGCAATTCGCTGAAGCTTTCTTT | CASSSAGQFAEAFF
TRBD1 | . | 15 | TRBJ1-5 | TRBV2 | TGTGCCACTACTGTCGACAGGGGTTCGATTCAGCCCCAGCATTTT | CATTVDRGSIQPQHF
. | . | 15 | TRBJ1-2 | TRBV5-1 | TGCGCCAGCAGCAAAGACTCATTGTTGTTCCGGGGCTACACCTTC | CASSKDSLLFRGYTF
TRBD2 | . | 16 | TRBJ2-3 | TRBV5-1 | TGCGCCAGCAGCAGGATAGCGGGGGGCCACACAGATACGCAGTATTTT | CASSRIAGGHTDTQYF
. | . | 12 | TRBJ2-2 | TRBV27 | TGTGCCAGCACCCAAGGGGCCGGGGAGCTGTTTTTT | CASTQGAGELFF
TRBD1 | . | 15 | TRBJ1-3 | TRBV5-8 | TGTGCCAGCAGCTCCTTGACAGGGACTGGAAACACCATATATTTT | CASSSLTGTGNTIYF
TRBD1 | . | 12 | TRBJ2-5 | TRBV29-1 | TGCAGCGTCAAAGGGGGCGGAGAGACCCAGTACTTC | CSVKGGGETQYF
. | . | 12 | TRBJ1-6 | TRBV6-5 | TGTGCCAGCAGTTACTCGGGGGGGCCCCTCCACTTT | CASSYSGGPLHF
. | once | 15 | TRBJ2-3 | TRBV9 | TGTGCCAGCAGCGAGAGCTCCTACCGCACAGATACGCAGTATTTT | CASSESSYRTDTQYF
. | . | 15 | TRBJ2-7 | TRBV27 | TGTGCCAGCAGTTTATCGTGGCAGGGGCGGTACGAGCAGTACTTC | CASSLSWQGRYEQYF
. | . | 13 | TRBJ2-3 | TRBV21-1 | TGTGCCAGCACGGGGGGGCCTAGTGATACGCAGTATTTT | CASTGGPSDTQYF
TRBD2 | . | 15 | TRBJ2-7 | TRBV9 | TGTGCCGGCAGCTTAGGAGGAGCGGGGTCTTACGAGCAGTACTTC | CAGSLGGAGSYEQYF
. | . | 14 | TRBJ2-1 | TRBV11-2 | TGTGCCAGCAGCTTTGAAGGTGAGGAGATTGAGCAGTTCTTC | CASSFEGEEIEQFF
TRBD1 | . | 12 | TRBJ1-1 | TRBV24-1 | TGTGCCACCAGTCAGGGGGCCACTGAAGCTTTCTTT | CATSQGATEAFF
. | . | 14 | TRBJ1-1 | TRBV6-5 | TGTGCCAGCAGTTACGGTGCAGGAAACACTGAAGCTTTCTTT | CASSYGAGNTEAFF
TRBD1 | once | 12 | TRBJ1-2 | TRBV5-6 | TGTGCCAGCAGCTTCACAGGGGGAGGCTACACCTTC | CASSFTGGGYTF
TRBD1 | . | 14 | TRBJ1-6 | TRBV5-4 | TGTGCCAGCAGCTTCAGGGGGGCAAGTTCACCCCTCCACTTT | CASSFRGASSPLHF
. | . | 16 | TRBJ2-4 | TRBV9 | TGTGCCAGCAGCGTAGGGGGGGTCCTAGCCAAAAACATTCAGTACTTC | CASSVGGVLAKNIQYF
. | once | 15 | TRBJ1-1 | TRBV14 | TGTGCCAGCAGCCAAGGCCGTTTCCGGACTGCTGAAGCTTTCTTT | CASSQGRFRTAEAFF
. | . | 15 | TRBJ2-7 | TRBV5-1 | TGCGCCAGCAGCCCGGGACTTCTTAGCTCCTACGAGCAGTACTTC | CASSPGLLSSYEQYF
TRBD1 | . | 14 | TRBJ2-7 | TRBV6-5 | TGTGCCAGCACCAAGGGACAGGGGTACTACGAGCAGTACTTC | CASTKGQGYYEQYF
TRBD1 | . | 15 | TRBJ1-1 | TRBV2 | TGTGCCAGCAGTGTTGAGACAGGGGCGAACACTGAAGCTTTCTTT | CASSVETGANTEAFF
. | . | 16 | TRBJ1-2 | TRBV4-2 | TGTGCCAGCAGCCAAGATAATGAGGCACAAAACTATGGCTACACCTTC | CASSQDNEAQNYGYTF
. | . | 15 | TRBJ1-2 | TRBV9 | TGTGCCAGCAGCGTAGGAGGGCAGGAGAACTATGGCTACACCTTC | CASSVGGQENYGYTF
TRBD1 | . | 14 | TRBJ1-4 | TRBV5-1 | TGCGCCAGCAGCTTGGGACAGGGAAAAGAAAAACTGTTTTTT | CASSLGQGKEKLFF